This T cell receptor beta chain is from a study of OX40 agonist ivuxolimab in advanced cancers. Clones were sequenced by immunoSEQ multiplex PCR, and TCRdb holds only the in-frame ones, with some missing. The table shows tens of thousands of clones, with around nine tenths occurring only once. The germline gives CDR1 MDHEN, CDR2 SYDVKM. V lost 6 bases, J lost 1 base, and 12 bases lay in between. The CDR3 has 14 amino acids. V gene TRBV28 combines with J gene TRBJ1-2, with a possible D match to TRBD1 (5 bases). The specimen comprised CD4+ or CD8+ T cells sorted from blood, sampled in a trial of the OX40 agonist ivuxolimab. This sequence was found in an adult with an advanced solid tumor such as melanoma, head and neck, liver or kidney cancer. The CDR3 DNA follows: TGTGCCAGCAGCCTGGGGACTGTTAACTATGGCTACACCTTC. Residues: CASSLGTVNYGYTF.